The T cell receptor (beta chain) described here comes from a study of blood T cell repertoires in COVID-19. Study overall: In each case, the material was cDNA or gDNA derived from T cells, B-cell-depleted T cells, or PBMCs.

Symptom resolution, clearance, or two negative PCRs marked donors in Cohort 3 as recovered. The table came from immunoSEQ multiplex PCR; TCRdb's copy has only in-frame clones and leaves some out. The table includes fewer than 200,000 clones, around four fifths detected once. The V and J ends lost 0 bases and 2 bases, in that order; junction bases with no gene match: 2. This CDR3 has 15 amino acids. The germline V gene encodes CDR1 SGHNT and CDR2 YYREEE (reference sequence). The chain has TRBV5-4 and TRBJ1-5; 7 bases are shared with TRBD1. The sample taken for sequencing was PBMCs or T cells enriched from blood (not recorded which). This TCR was recovered from a man between 50 and 59 years old who had recovered from COVID-19. The CDR3 here is CASSLGGQRNQPQHF. The CDR3 DNA reads TGTGCCAGCAGCTTGGGGGGACAGCGCAATCAGCCCCAGCATTTT.